This T cell receptor beta chain was profiled in a study of OX40 agonist ivuxolimab in advanced cancers. Study-level points and caveats: CD4+ and CD8+ T cells in blood underwent clonal expansion by week 6 at 0.1 to 3.0 mg/kg.

As concerns this clone: Its specificity is unknown.

CDR3 size: 17 residues. Trimming removed 0 bases from V and 11 bases from J, with 23 bases in between. The germline gives CDR1 SEHNR, CDR2 FQNEAQ (reference sequence). Using immunoSEQ multiplex PCR, the repertoire was profiled, and TCRdb retains in-frame clones only, with some absent. The sample has around 60,000 clones; around 90% are singletons. The specimen was CD4+ or CD8+ T cells sorted from blood, collected in a trial of the OX40 agonist ivuxolimab. The TCR originated in an adult with an advanced solid tumor such as melanoma, head and neck, liver or kidney cancer. This sequence joins TRBV7-9 and TRBJ2-1; tentative D call: TRBD2 (5 bases). CDR3 nucleotide sequence: TGTGCCAGCAGCTTAGCTTTGGGCGACCTAGCTACAATGAAGCAGTTCTTC. Protein product: CASSLALGDLATMKQFF.